The rows below give T cell receptor beta chains drawn from one sample of a study of beta chain features in type 1 diabetes. Produced via immunoSEQ multiplex PCR; TCRdb's table is partial and in-frame only. The sample records 970,000 or so clones, about a sixth being singletons. The source material was naive CD4+ T cells from blood. Receptors originate from a woman aged 18-29 years in good health. The CDR3 runs from the conserved cysteine through the conserved F or W. The D gene is left open where the match is weak. The listing skips clone size in some rows; elsewhere it reads once, few, many or a size class.

>TRBJ1-2|.|.|TRBV7-9
TGTGCCAGCAGCCAAGACTCGCCGGACGGCTACACCTTC
CASSQDSPDGYTF
>TRBJ2-7|TRBD1|.|TRBV7-2
TGTGCCAGCAGCTCGGACAGGGGGACCTACGAGCAGTACTTC
CASSSDRGTYEQYF
>TRBJ2-2|TRBD1|few|TRBV2
TGTGCCAGCAGTGAAGCCTCTGGACAGGGAAGCGACACCGGGGAGCTGTTTTTT
CASSEASGQGSDTGELFF
>TRBJ1-1|.|few|TRBV5-1
TGCGCCAGCAGCTTGAACGTGAACACTGAAGCTTTCTTT
CASSLNVNTEAFF
>TRBJ1-5|TRBD1|few|TRBV7-2
TGTGCCAGCAGCCCTACCGGACAGGGCCGGGGGTCCCAGCATTTT
CASSPTGQGRGSQHF
>TRBJ2-1|.|few|TRBV7-9
TGTGCCAGCAGCTTACGGCAGAGCTCCTACAATGAGCAGTTCTTC
CASSLRQSSYNEQFF
>TRBJ2-1|.|.|TRBV9
TGTGCCAGCAGCGTAGTCAGCAGTTGGGGATACAATGAGCAGTTCTTC
CASSVVSSWGYNEQFF
>TRBJ1-1|.|.|TRBV4-3
TGCGCCAGCAGCCAGCGGACAGCGAACACTGAAGCTTTCTTT
CASSQRTANTEAFF
>TRBJ1-5|.|.|TRBV7-2
TGTGCCAGCAGCACACAGGGTGGGCAGCCCCAGCATTTT
CASSTQGGQPQHF
>TRBJ2-5|.|few|TRBV11-2
TGTGCCAGCGGCCCCGCGGGGAGGGAGACCCAGTACTTC
CASGPAGRETQYF
>TRBJ2-1|TRBD2|few|TRBV11-2
TGTGCCAGCAGCTTGTTTGGGGCTAGCGGTAGAGATGAGCAGTTCTTC
CASSLFGASGRDEQFF
>TRBJ1-1|.|.|TRBV7-9
TGTGCCAGCAGCCGTCGGGAGACTGAAGCTTTCTTT
CASSRRETEAFF
>TRBJ2-3|.|.|TRBV7-6
TGTGCCAGCAGCAGAACGTGGGTGGGTTTTAGCACAGATACGCAGTATTTT
CASSRTWVGFSTDTQYF
>TRBJ1-4|.|few|TRBV15
TGTGCCACCAGCAGAGATGCTGCAACAGAAGTTAATGAAAAACTGTTTTTT
CATSRDAATEVNEKLFF
>TRBJ2-3|.|few|TRBV7-9
TGTGCCAGCAGCCGAACAGGCGGGGTTAGCACAGATACGCAGTATTTT
CASSRTGGVSTDTQYF
>TRBJ2-3|TRBD2|.|TRBV9
TGTGCCAGCAGCCGGACTAGCGGGAGAAGACGAGTTCGCACAGATACGCAGTATTTT
CASSRTSGRRRVRTDTQYF
>TRBJ2-1|.|once|TRBV6-6
TGTGCCAGCATGGGGGCGGGGGAGCAGTTCTTC
CASMGAGEQFF
>TRBJ2-3|.|few|TRBV4-2
TGTGCCAGCAGCCAGTACTCGGACGCGAGCACAGATACGCAGTATTTT
CASSQYSDASTDTQYF
>TRBJ2-1|.|few|TRBV2
TGTGCCAGCAGTGTGGATCCTGCCTACAATGAGCAGTTCTTC
CASSVDPAYNEQFF
>TRBJ2-3|TRBD2|few|TRBV5-5
TGTGCCAGCAGCCCGGGACTAGCGGACACAGATACGCAGTATTTT
CASSPGLADTDTQYF
>TRBJ2-1|TRBD2|.|TRBV7-2
TGTGCCAGCAGCTTAACGGGAGGAAACTACAATGAGCAGTTCTTC
CASSLTGGNYNEQFF
>TRBJ1-1|.|.|TRBV7-3
TGTGCCAGCAGCTTAAGAGGGACAACTAACACTGAAGCTTTCTTT
CASSLRGTTNTEAFF
>TRBJ2-7|TRBD2|few|TRBV4-2
TGTGCCAGCAGCCAAGATAGCGGGGAGACCTACGAGCAGTACTTC
CASSQDSGETYEQYF
>TRBJ1-2|.|few|TRBV19
TGTGCCAGTAACGCAGGGAACATCCCCTCCTATGGCTACACCTTC
CASNAGNIPSYGYTF
>TRBJ2-1|TRBD1|.|TRBV5-4
TGTGCCAGCCGAGGGACAGGGAGTGTTAGGCAGTTCTTC
CASRGTGSVRQFF
>TRBJ2-3|.|few|TRBV5-1
TGCGCCAGCAGCTTGCTCGGACAGAGCACAGATACGCAGTATTTT
CASSLLGQSTDTQYF
>TRBJ1-4|.|.|TRBV7-9
TGTGCCAGCAGCTTAGGTATTGGCAGCTCGAATGAAAAACTGTTTTTT
CASSLGIGSSNEKLFF
>TRBJ1-2|.|few|TRBV28
TGTGCCAGCAGTTCCCAACCCCTCTATGGCTACACCTTC
CASSSQPLYGYTF
>TRBJ2-1|.|.|TRBV10-3
TGTGCCATCAGTGATGGAGGGCCTACCTACAATGAGCAGTTCTTC
CAISDGGPTYNEQFF
>TRBJ2-7|TRBD1|few|TRBV7-2
TGTGCCAGCAGCTCGACAGGGCTGAGCGAGCAGTACTTC
CASSSTGLSEQYF
>TRBJ2-4|.|.|TRBV4-1
TGCGCCAGCAGCCAAGCTCTTAGGCGGGACTTAAAAAACATTCAGTACTTC
CASSQALRRDLKNIQYF
>TRBJ2-5|TRBD2|.|TRBV25-1
TGTGCCAGCAGTGAATGGCGACTAGCGGGAAGGGCGGAGACCCAGTACTTC
CASSEWRLAGRAETQYF
>TRBJ1-5|.|.|TRBV19
TGTGCCAGTGGTAATACCGGGACTGTCAATCAGCCCCAGCATTTT
CASGNTGTVNQPQHF
>TRBJ1-1|.|.|TRBV5-1
TGCGCCAGCAGCTTGAATTGGGGGGGAACCACTAAAGCTTTCTTT
CASSLNWGGTTKAFF
>TRBJ2-1|TRBD2|few|TRBV7-2
TGTGCCAGCAGTTTAGCGGGAAGGTACAATGAGCAGTTCTTC
CASSLAGRYNEQFF
>TRBJ1-5|.|few|TRBV7-2
TGTGCCAGCAGCTTATACGGGAAGCCCCAGCATTTT
CASSLYGKPQHF
>TRBJ2-1|TRBD2|.|TRBV2
TGTGCCAGCAGTGTAACTAGCGGGGCTGTCAATGAGCAGTTCTTC
CASSVTSGAVNEQFF
>TRBJ2-1|TRBD2|few|TRBV6-1
TGTGCCAGCACGCCTAGCGGGTACTCCTACAATGAGCAGTTCTTC
CASTPSGYSYNEQFF
>TRBJ2-7|TRBD1|few|TRBV2
TGTGCCAGCAGTGACCTTGGGTCAGGGGGTACCTACGAGCAGTACTTC
CASSDLGSGGTYEQYF
>TRBJ2-2|TRBD1|few|TRBV28
TGTGCCAGCATCCCGGGACAGGGGGTCCCCGGGGAGCTGTTTTTT
CASIPGQGVPGELFF
>TRBJ2-2|TRBD1|few|TRBV7-2
TGTGCCAGCAGCCCTCGGACAGGGCTCACCGGGGAGCTGTTTTTT
CASSPRTGLTGELFF
>TRBJ2-5|TRBD2|few|TRBV5-1
TGCGCCAGCAGCTTGAGCGGGGGGAACCTTCAAGAGACCCAGTACTTC
CASSLSGGNLQETQYF
>TRBJ2-4|TRBD1|few|TRBV6-6
TGTGCCAGCATCGAGACAGGGGGTGTTGGCAAAAACATTCAGTACTTC
CASIETGGVGKNIQYF
>TRBJ2-1|.|.|TRBV18
TGTGCCAGCTCACCACCAGCCCTAGTCACTGAGCAGTTCTTC
CASSPPALVTEQFF
>TRBJ1-1|TRBD1|.|TRBV7-9
TGTGCCAGCAGCACGAGACAGGGAGAAGCTTTCTTT
CASSTRQGEAFF
>TRBJ2-2|.|few|TRBV7-9
TGTGCCAGCAGCCCTCTAACAGGGAACACCGGGGAGCTGTTTTTT
CASSPLTGNTGELFF
>TRBJ2-2|TRBD1|.|TRBV11-2
TGTGCCAGCAGCTTTCACAGGGGGTCCGGTTGGGAGCTGTTTTTT
CASSFHRGSGWELFF
>TRBJ2-7|.|many|TRBV21-1
TGTGCCAGCAGCATCGGCGGGTGGAGGGGCTACGAGCAGTACTTC
CASSIGGWRGYEQYF
>TRBJ2-1|.|.|TRBV18
TGTGCCAGCTCACCAAAGCAGAGCTCCTACAATGAGCAGTTCTTC
CASSPKQSSYNEQFF
>TRBJ2-3|.|few|TRBV6-1
TGTGCCAGCAGTGAAGCGGATACGCAGTATTTT
CASSEADTQYF
>TRBJ2-7|.|.|TRBV29-1
TGCAGCGCTCACGCCGGGACCTACGAGCAGTACTTC
CSAHAGTYEQYF
>TRBJ2-7|.|few|TRBV7-2
TGTGCCAGCAGCTCTATCTCCGACCTAGACGAGCAGTACTTC
CASSSISDLDEQYF
>TRBJ1-1|.|.|TRBV7-2
TGTGCCAGCAGCGATACAGGGTGGAGCACTGAAGCTTTCTTT
CASSDTGWSTEAFF
>TRBJ1-2|TRBD1|.|TRBV11-2
TGTGCCAGCAGCCCCCGGGACAGGGAACACTATGGCTACACCTTC
CASSPRDREHYGYTF
>TRBJ2-3|TRBD2|few|TRBV7-2
TGTGCCAGCAGCCCCCCTAGCGGGAGGGCGGATACGCAGTATTTT
CASSPPSGRADTQYF
>TRBJ2-2|.|.|TRBV28
TGTGCCAGCAGCAGTGGCGGTAACACCGGGGAGCTGTTTTTT
CASSSGGNTGELFF
>TRBJ2-2|TRBD2|.|TRBV5-1
TGCGCCAGCAGCCGTAGCGGGAGGGCTAACACCGGGGAGCTGTTTTTT
CASSRSGRANTGELFF
>TRBJ2-5|TRBD2|.|TRBV5-1
TGCGCCAGCAGCCCCGGGACTAACCAAGAGACCCAGTACTTC
CASSPGTNQETQYF
>TRBJ2-5|.|.|TRBV7-9
TGTGCCAGCAGCATTCTTTATAGTCCCCAAGAGACCCAGTACTTC
CASSILYSPQETQYF
>TRBJ2-7|TRBD1|few|TRBV7-2
TGTGCCAGCAGGCAAACAGGGGCCTACGAGCAGTACTTC
CASRQTGAYEQYF